Detailed here is one T cell receptor (beta chain). Its antigen is not known. A sample-barcoded 5' primer and a J-beta primer mix were used in a second PCR of roughly 6 to 12 cycles. MiXCR, applied by TCRdb to the 5' RACE reads, yields one record per CDR3 protein. The table has over 950,000 distinct CDR3 sequences, around two fifths seen once. Drawing of peripheral blood yielded roughly 10 milliliters from each donor. The V and J ends lost 2 bases and 5 bases respectively, with 8 bases between them. CDR1 is SGDLS, CDR2 YYNGEE, per germline. The CDR3 has 14 residues. These data are taken from a study of blood T cells in healthy people across ages. Study-level results: Observed TCR beta diversity per million T cells went down as age went up. This fall followed a roughly linear course with age.

Sequenced input: blood. The rearrangement joins TRBV9 to TRBJ1-6; D is undetermined. This TCR was sampled from a man younger than 30 in good health. In nucleotides, the CDR3 is TGTGCCAGCAGCGTTCGGCAGAATAATTCACCCCTCCACTTT. Translated: CASSVRQNNSPLHF.